Listed here are 20 T cell receptor beta chains from one sample, sequenced in a study of OX40 agonist ivuxolimab in advanced cancers. Sequenced by immunoSEQ multiplex PCR; TCRdb stores in-frame clones only, minus some. The sample gives some 74,000 clones, about 85% of which show up once; less than 4.5% is in the top ten. This specimen consisted of CD4+ or CD8+ T cells sorted from blood, obtained in a trial of the OX40 agonist ivuxolimab. These receptor sequences come from an adult with an advanced solid tumor such as melanoma, head and neck, liver or kidney cancer.

The V and J genes are TRBV27 and TRBJ2-7; a possible D gene is TRBD1 (5 bases). Trimming pared 2 bases from V and 3 bases from J, leaving 11 bases between. The CDR3 totals 14 residues. Germline lookup yields CDR1 MNHEY and CDR2 SMNVEV (reference sequence). The CDR3 is CASSLRGPLYEQYF. The CDR3 bases are TGTGCCAGCAGTTTAAGGGGCCCACTCTACGAGCAGTACTTC.

The V gene is TRBV7-9, the J gene TRBJ2-5; 11 nucleotides line up with TRBD2. CDR1 is SEHNR and CDR2 is FQNEAQ in the germline V gene (reference sequence). V trimming: 5 bases; J trimming: 4 bases; junction bases outside the gene matches: 9. The CDR3 spans 16 residues. CDR3 amino acids: CASSRLTSGTGETQYF. DNA of the CDR3: TGTGCCAGCAGCCGATTGACTAGCGGGACTGGAGAGACCCAGTACTTC.

This chain connects TRBV28 to TRBJ2-7, with D possibly TRBD1 on 5 matching bases. Germline CDR1 is MDHEN and CDR2 is SYDVKM. This CDR3 spans 13 amino acids. V was cut by 3 bases and J by 4 bases, with 10 bases left in between. CDR3 amino acids: CASSFQGPYEQYF. In DNA, the CDR3 is TGTGCCAGCAGTTTCCAGGGTCCGTACGAGCAGTACTTC.

This clone was seen just once. One end of the junction fails to match germline, which may point to a read error. This chain joins TRBV6-6 and TRBJ2-7, with 10 bases matching TRBD1. The CDR3 spans 15 residues. Germline CDR1 reads MNHNY; CDR2 reads SVGAGI (reference sequence). The CDR3 here is CASSTSGTGEVEQYF. The CDR3 DNA reads as TGTGCAAGCAGTACCTCCGGGACAGGGGAGGTCGAGCAGTACTTC.

This chain links TRBV10-3 with TRBJ1-1; 9 nucleotides agree with TRBD1. Losses at the gene ends were 3 bases for V and 10 bases for J; bases not matched to a gene: 9. From germline, CDR1 is ENHRY and CDR2 SYGVKD. This CDR3 spans 14 amino acids. The CDR3 loop is CAISDGGTGYVAFF. CDR3 coding DNA: TGTGCCATCAGTGACGGGGGGACAGGGTATGTAGCTTTCTTT.

This chain links TRBV10-3 with TRBJ1-1, with D uncertain. Trimming removed 8 bases at V and 4 bases at J, with 11 bases between. The CDR3 consists of 12 residues. Germline V lookup: CDR1 ENHRY, CDR2 SYGVKD. In DNA, the CDR3 is TGTGCCATCCGTAAGGAGGGCACTGAAGCTTTCTTT. Its translation: CAIRKEGTEAFF.

This clone was counted a few times. The gene calls are TRBV28 and TRBJ2-1; D is perhaps TRBD1 or TRBD2 (5 bases each). The CDR3 length is 17 residues. CDR1 is MDHEN and CDR2 is SYDVKM in the germline V gene. The ends were cut back, 5 bases at V and 5 bases at J, with 22 bases in the middle. CDR3 region: CASSIIPRGARDNEQFF. DNA for the CDR3: TGTGCCAGCAGTATAATACCCCGAGGGGCCCGCGACAATGAGCAGTTCTTC.

The rearrangement uses TRBV5-8 and TRBJ2-7; D might be TRBD1 or TRBD2, each matching 6 bases. V dropped 4 bases and J dropped 3 bases, with 23 bases sitting between them. Germline V gives CDR1 SGHTS, CDR2 YDEGEE. The CDR3 has 17 amino acids. DNA of the CDR3: TGTGCCAGCAGCGGCGTAGGGGGGCGTATGCCCTACTACGAGCAGTACTTC. Protein sequence: CASSGVGGRMPYYEQYF.

This chain uses TRBV6-5 with TRBJ2-1; tentative D call: TRBD2 (7 bases). CDR1 and CDR2 from the germline V gene are MNHEY and SVGAGI. Trimming took 6 bases from V and 2 from J, leaving 14 bases between them. This CDR3 region has 15 residues. The CDR3 here is CASSPRGGPYNEQFF. The DNA of the CDR3 is TGTGCCAGCAGCCCTAGGGGGGGACCCTACAATGAGCAGTTCTTC.

This chain connects TRBV7-3 to TRBJ2-1; D unclear. The germline V gene has CDR1 SGHTA and CDR2 FQGTGA. The CDR3 has 14 amino acids. V shed 5 bases and J shed 1 base, with 9 bases lying between them. The CDR3 DNA reads as TGTGCCAGCAGCCCCTTAGGGTCCTACAATGAGCAGTTCTTC. It specifies CASSPLGSYNEQFF.

V usage is TRBV5-1 and J usage is TRBJ1-5; 7 bases align to TRBD1. The germline V gene encodes CDR1 SGHRS and CDR2 YFSETQ. After removal of 4 bases from V and 4 bases from J, the junction contained 8 bases not matched to a gene. CDR3 length: 15 amino acids. This CDR3 is CASSLGTASNQPQHF. DNA of the CDR3: TGCGCCAGCAGCCTCGGGACAGCTTCAAATCAGCCCCAGCATTTT.

In its sample, this clone was seen once. The gene calls are TRBV11-3 and TRBJ2-5; unclear D gene. This CDR3 spans 13 amino acids. The V gene's germline CDR1 is SGHNT and CDR2 YENEEA. With 5 bases removed from V and 6 bases from J, the gap between germline ends came to 13 bases. The CDR3 here is CASSPAPRQTQYF. The CDR3, as DNA: TGTGCCAGCAGCCCAGCCCCTAGGCAGACCCAGTACTTC.

The chain joins TRBV28 to TRBJ2-2, with D possibly TRBD2 on 6 matching bases. The V gene's germline CDR1 is MDHEN and CDR2 SYDVKM. V dropped 2 bases and J dropped 0 bases, with 13 bases sitting between them. CDR3 size: 17 residues. CDR3 sequence: CASSLEGLSANTGELFF. CDR3 bases: TGTGCCAGCAGTTTAGAGGGACTTTCGGCGAACACCGGGGAGCTGTTTTTT.

This clone occurred a few times. V gene TRBV7-2 combines with J gene TRBJ2-1; 8 positions match TRBD2. The V gene end was trimmed by 1 base and the J gene end by 4 bases; junction bases not matched to a gene: 6. CDR3 length: 16 amino acids. Germline V CDR1 and CDR2: SGHTA, FQGNSA. As DNA, the CDR3 is TGTGCCAGCAGCTTAGTGGCTAGCGGGCGGTACAATGAGCAGTTCTTC. As protein: CASSLVASGRYNEQFF.

The table lists this clone with a count of one. V gene TRBV11-2 combines with J gene TRBJ2-3; D is unclear. This CDR3 is built from 13 residues. CDR1 is SGHAT and CDR2 is FQNNGV in the germline V gene. V was trimmed by 2 bases and J by 0 bases, leaving 3 bases between them. The CDR3 loop reads CASSLPSTDTQYF. The CDR3 DNA follows: TGTGCCAGCAGCTTACCCAGCACAGATACGCAGTATTTT.

V usage is TRBV7-9 and J usage is TRBJ2-2; 10 bases are shared with TRBD1. Trimming cost V 4 bases and J 8 bases; bases outside gene matches: 13. The germline CDR1 and CDR2 sequences are SEHNR and FQNEAQ (reference sequence). The CDR3 contains 17 residues. The CDR3 DNA sequence: TGTGCCAGCAGCTCGCCCACCCGGGACAGGGGCAAAGGGGAGCTGTTTTTT. Translated, it gives CASSSPTRDRGKGELFF.

The V call is TRBV7-8, the J call TRBJ2-7; 7 nucleotides line up with TRBD1. Germline V CDR1 and CDR2: SGHVS, FQNEAQ. Trimming removed 7 bases from V and 5 bases from J; junction bases left unmatched: 17. This CDR3 spans 16 amino acids. The CDR3 DNA reads TGTGCCAGCACCATAGGGGGCTGGACGGTGGGGCACGAGCAGTACTTC. It specifies CASTIGGWTVGHEQYF.

This sequence joins TRBV5-4 and TRBJ1-2; no reliable D call. This CDR3 is built from 13 residues. V gave up 4 bases and J gave up 4 bases, with 11 bases separating them. CDR1 is SGHNT, CDR2 YYREEE, per germline (reference sequence). The CDR3 region has the DNA TGTGCCAGCAGCCGCCCAGACTTCTATGGCTACACCTTC. Translation gives CASSRPDFYGYTF.

This chain links TRBV27 with TRBJ2-7; D tentatively reads TRBD1 or TRBD2 (5 bases each). The CDR3 loop spans 15 amino acids. Germline V gene data show CDR1 as MNHEY and CDR2 as SMNVEV (reference sequence). With 5 bases removed from V and 0 bases from J, the gap between germline ends came to 14 bases. The CDR3 DNA reads as TGTGCCAGCAGTCCACCGGGACCTACCTCCTACGAGCAGTACTTC. Protein product: CASSPPGPTSYEQYF.

This chain joins TRBV7-2 and TRBJ2-7; 11 nucleotides agree with TRBD1. CDR1 and CDR2 from the germline V gene are SGHTA and FQGNSA. CDR3 size: 15 residues. V gave up 5 bases and J gave up 5 bases; unmatched junction bases: 8. The CDR3 spells CASSPGDRGNDEQYF. CDR3 DNA: TGTGCCAGCAGCCCGGGGGACAGGGGGAACGACGAGCAGTACTTC. The whole variable domain, remainder taken from reference TRBV7-2 and TRBJ2-7, is GAGVSQSPSNKVTEKGKDVELRCDPISGHTALYWYRQSLGQGLEFLIYFQGNSAPDKSGLPSDRFSAERTGGSVSTLTIQRTQQEDSAVYLCASSPGDRGNDEQYFGPGTRLTVT.